Following are 10 T cell receptor beta chains from one sample sequenced in a study of CD8 T cells in Susac syndrome. cDNA came from 0.5 to 1 ug RNA primed by random hexamers. TCRdb passed the immunoSEQ multiplex PCR reads through MiXCR, listing each CDR3 protein once. The table shows about 300,000 distinct CDR3 sequences, with approximately 84% occurring only once. The sequenced material came from CD8+ T cells from PBMCs. The receptors derive from a human donor with multiple sclerosis.

This chain connects TRBV7-6 to TRBJ2-2, with TRBD1 matching 12 bases. The CDR3 consists of 16 residues. The V segment lost 5 bases and the J segment 5 bases; nucleotides outside the gene matches: 6. The germline gives CDR1 SGHVS, CDR2 FNYEAQ. The CDR3 sequence: CASSNRDRGQTGELFF. The CDR3 region has the DNA TGTGCCAGCAGCAACAGGGACAGGGGGCAAACCGGGGAGCTGTTTTTT.

This rearrangement joins TRBV27 to TRBJ2-7; D uncertain. The CDR3 spans 12 residues. The germline gives CDR1 MNHEY, CDR2 SMNVEV (reference sequence). V was trimmed by 0 bases and J by 6 bases, leaving 6 bases between them. The CDR3 reads CASSLSWREQYF. The CDR3 nucleotides read TGTGCCAGCAGTTTATCATGGCGCGAGCAGTACTTC.

The V and J genes are TRBV3-1 and TRBJ2-1, with a tentative D call TRBD2 (6 bases). CDR3 length: 15 residues. The V end lost 1 base, the J end lost 5 bases, and 12 bases lay between the germline ends. Germline V CDR1 and CDR2: LGHDT, YNNKEL (reference sequence). The DNA for the CDR3 is TGTGCCAGCAGCCAAGTTAGGCGGAGGGACAATGAGCAGTTCTTC. Protein sequence: CASSQVRRRDNEQFF.

The chain employs TRBV6-1 and TRBJ1-2, with TRBD1 matching 10 bases. V was clipped by 4 bases and J by 5 bases; unmatched bases: 1. The CDR3 length is 13 residues. Germline CDR1 and CDR2: MNHNS and SASEGT. The chain's CDR3 is CASSGTGGYGYTF. CDR3 in DNA: TGTGCCAGCAGTGGGACAGGGGGTTATGGCTACACCTTC.

The J gene is TRBJ2-3, the V gene TRBV12-3 or TRBV12-4; D is undetermined. V dropped 5 bases and J dropped 3 bases, with 12 bases sitting between them. This CDR3 comprises 14 residues. The CDR3: CASSALRQTDTQYF. The DNA of the CDR3 is TGTGCCAGCAGTGCTCTACGGCAGACAGATACGCAGTATTTT.

The chain carries TRBV9 and TRBJ2-5; 11 bases are shared with TRBD2. Germline lookup yields CDR1 SGDLS and CDR2 YYNGEE. The V gene end was trimmed by 2 bases and the J gene end by 4 bases; junction bases not matched to a gene: 7. This CDR3 is 16 amino acids long. The CDR3 DNA is TGTGCCAGCAGCGTCCACTCTAGCGGGAGGCCAGAGACCCAGTACTTC. Translation gives CASSVHSSGRPETQYF.

The chain carries TRBV28 and TRBJ2-7; unclear D gene. In germline, CDR1 is MDHEN, CDR2 SYDVKM. With 3 bases removed from V and 1 base from J, the gap between germline ends came to 19 bases. The CDR3 totals 17 residues. The CDR3 DNA reads TGTGCCAGCAGTTTGGGCCCGCTCGGCGTAAGTTCCTACGAGCAGTACTTC. It is translated as CASSLGPLGVSSYEQYF.

This sequence joins TRBV12-3 or TRBV12-4 and TRBJ1-1; D is unclear. CDR3 length: 14 residues. Trimming pared 2 bases from V and 3 bases from J, leaving 10 bases between. The CDR3 loop is CASSLNSGYTEAFF. The CDR3 DNA sequence: TGTGCCAGCAGTTTAAATTCGGGGTACACTGAAGCTTTCTTT.

This chain connects TRBV27 to TRBJ2-5, with D unresolved. CDR3 size: 17 residues. The germline V gene encodes CDR1 MNHEY and CDR2 SMNVEV (reference sequence). With 3 bases removed from V and 7 bases from J, the gap between germline ends came to 24 bases. In DNA, the CDR3 is TGTGCCAGCAGTTTTATTCCCCTAAGACCAGTGTTCGGGACCCAGTACTTC. Its translation is CASSFIPLRPVFGTQYF.

V usage is TRBV12-3 or TRBV12-4 and J usage is TRBJ2-5; the match to TRBD1 covers 9 bases. The V gene end was trimmed by 1 base and the J gene end by 5 bases; junction bases not matched to a gene: 5. The CDR3 runs to 15 residues. The CDR3 DNA follows: TGTGCCAGCAGTTTAGTCGCCGGGACAGGGGAGACCCAGTACTTC. Its protein product is CASSLVAGTGETQYF.